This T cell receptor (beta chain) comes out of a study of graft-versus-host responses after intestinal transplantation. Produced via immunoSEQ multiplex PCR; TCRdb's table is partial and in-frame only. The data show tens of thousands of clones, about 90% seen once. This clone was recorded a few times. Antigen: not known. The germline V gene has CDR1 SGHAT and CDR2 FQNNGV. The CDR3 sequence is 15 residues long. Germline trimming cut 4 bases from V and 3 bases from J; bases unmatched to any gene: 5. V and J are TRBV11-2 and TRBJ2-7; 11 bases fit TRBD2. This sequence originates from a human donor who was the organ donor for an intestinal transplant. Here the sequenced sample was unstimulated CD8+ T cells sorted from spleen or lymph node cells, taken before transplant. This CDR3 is CASSYDSGGDYEQYV. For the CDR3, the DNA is TGTGCCAGCAGCTATGATAGCGGGGGGGACTACGAGCAGTACGTC.